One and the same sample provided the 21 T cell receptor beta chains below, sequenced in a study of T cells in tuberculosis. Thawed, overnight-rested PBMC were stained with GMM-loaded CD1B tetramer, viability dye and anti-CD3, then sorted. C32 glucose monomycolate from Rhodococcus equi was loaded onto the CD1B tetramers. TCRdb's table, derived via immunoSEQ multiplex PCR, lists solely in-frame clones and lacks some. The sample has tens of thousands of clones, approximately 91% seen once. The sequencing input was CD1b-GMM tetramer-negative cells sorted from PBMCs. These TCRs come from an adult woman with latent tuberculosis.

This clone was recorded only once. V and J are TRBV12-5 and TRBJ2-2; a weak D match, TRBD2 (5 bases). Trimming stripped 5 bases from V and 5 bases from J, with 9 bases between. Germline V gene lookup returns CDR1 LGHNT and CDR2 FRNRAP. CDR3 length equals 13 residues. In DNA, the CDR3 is TGTGCTAGTGGTCACCCGGGAACCGGGGAGCTGTTTTTT. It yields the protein CASGHPGTGELFF.

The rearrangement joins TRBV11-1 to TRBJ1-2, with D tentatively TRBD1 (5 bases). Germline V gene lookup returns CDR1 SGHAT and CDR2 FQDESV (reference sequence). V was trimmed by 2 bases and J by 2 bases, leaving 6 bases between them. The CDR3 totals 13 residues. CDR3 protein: CASSLKGNYGYTF. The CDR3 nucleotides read TGTGCCAGCAGCTTAAAGGGGAACTATGGCTACACCTTC.

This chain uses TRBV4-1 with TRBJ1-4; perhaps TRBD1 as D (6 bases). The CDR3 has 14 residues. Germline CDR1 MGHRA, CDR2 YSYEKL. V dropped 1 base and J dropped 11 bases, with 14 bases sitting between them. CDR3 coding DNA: TGCGCCAGCAGCCAAGTCACCAGGGGAGACAAACTGTTTTTT. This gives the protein CASSQVTRGDKLFF.

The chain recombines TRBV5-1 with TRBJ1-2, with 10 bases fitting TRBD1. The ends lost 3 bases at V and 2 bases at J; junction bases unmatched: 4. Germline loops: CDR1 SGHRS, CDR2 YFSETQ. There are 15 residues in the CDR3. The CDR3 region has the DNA TGCGCCAGCAGCTCCAGACAGGGGGCCAACTATGGCTACACCTTC. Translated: CASSSRQGANYGYTF.

The CDR3 is CASSIGAQYRGPAGNTIYF. The CDR3 coding sequence is TGTGCCAGTAGTATCGGAGCCCAGTATAGAGGTCCAGCTGGAAACACCATATATTTT. This chain joins TRBV19 and TRBJ1-3, with D unresolved. The V end was cut by 3 bases, the J end by 2 bases, with 23 bases between. Per germline, CDR1 LNHDA and CDR2 SQIVND (reference sequence). The CDR3 length is 19 residues. The variable domain in full, with the rest retrieved from reference TRBV19 and TRBJ1-3, is DGGITQSPKYLFRKEGQNVTLSCEQNLNHDAMYWYRQDPGQGLRLIYYSQIVNDFQKGDIAEGYSVSREKKESFPLTVTSAQKNPTAFYLCASSIGAQYRGPAGNTIYFGEGSWLTVV.

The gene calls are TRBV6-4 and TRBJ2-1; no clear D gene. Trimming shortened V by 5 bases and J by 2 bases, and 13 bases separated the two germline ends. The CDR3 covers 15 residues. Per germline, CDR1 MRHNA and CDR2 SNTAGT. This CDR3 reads CASSFEANPYNEQFF. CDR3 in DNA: TGTGCCAGCAGTTTCGAAGCCAATCCCTACAATGAGCAGTTCTTC.

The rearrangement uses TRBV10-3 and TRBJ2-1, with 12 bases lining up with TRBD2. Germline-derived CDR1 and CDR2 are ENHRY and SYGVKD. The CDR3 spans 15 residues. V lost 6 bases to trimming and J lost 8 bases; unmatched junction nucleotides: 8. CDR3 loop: CAIRLAGGPLDEQFF. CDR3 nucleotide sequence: TGTGCCATCAGACTAGCGGGGGGCCCGTTGGATGAGCAGTTCTTC.

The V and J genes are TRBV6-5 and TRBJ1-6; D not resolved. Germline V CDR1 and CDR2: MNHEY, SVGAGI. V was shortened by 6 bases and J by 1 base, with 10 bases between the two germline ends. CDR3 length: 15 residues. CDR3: CASSPESSYNSPLHF. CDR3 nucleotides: TGTGCCAGCAGCCCAGAAAGTTCCTATAATTCACCCCTCCACTTT.

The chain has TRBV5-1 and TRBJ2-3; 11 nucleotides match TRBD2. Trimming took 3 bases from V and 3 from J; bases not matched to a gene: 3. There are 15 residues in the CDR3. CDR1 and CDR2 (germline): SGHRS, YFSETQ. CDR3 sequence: CASSSSGGRTDTQYF. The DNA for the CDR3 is TGCGCCAGCAGCTCTAGCGGGGGGAGGACAGATACGCAGTATTTT.

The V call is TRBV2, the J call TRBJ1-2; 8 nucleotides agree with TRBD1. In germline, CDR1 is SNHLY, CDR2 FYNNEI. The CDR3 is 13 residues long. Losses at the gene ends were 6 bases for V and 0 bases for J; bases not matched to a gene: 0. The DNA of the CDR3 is TGTGCCAGCAGGGGACAGGCTAACTATGGCTACACCTTC. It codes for CASRGQANYGYTF.

The CDR3 sequence is CASGQTEKYNSPLHF. CDR3 in DNA: TGTGCCAGCGGACAGACGGAGAAATATAATTCACCCCTCCACTTT. V usage is TRBV6-5 and J usage is TRBJ1-6; D might be TRBD1 (6 bases). The CDR3 runs to 15 residues. Trimming removed 8 bases at V and 4 bases at J, with 15 bases between. CDR1 is MNHEY, CDR2 SVGAGI, per germline.

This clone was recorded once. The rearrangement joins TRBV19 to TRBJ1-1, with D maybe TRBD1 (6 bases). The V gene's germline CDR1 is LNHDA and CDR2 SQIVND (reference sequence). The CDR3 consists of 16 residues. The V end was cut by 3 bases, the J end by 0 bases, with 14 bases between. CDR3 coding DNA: TGTGCCAGTAGTATCCAGGGGCCCCAGGTGAACACTGAAGCTTTCTTT. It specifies CASSIQGPQVNTEAFF.

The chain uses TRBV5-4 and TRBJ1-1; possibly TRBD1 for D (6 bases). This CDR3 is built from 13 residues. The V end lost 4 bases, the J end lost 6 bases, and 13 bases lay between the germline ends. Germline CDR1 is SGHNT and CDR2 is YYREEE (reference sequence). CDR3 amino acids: CASSPGQLSEAFF. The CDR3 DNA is TGTGCCAGCAGCCCAGGACAGTTATCTGAAGCTTTCTTT.

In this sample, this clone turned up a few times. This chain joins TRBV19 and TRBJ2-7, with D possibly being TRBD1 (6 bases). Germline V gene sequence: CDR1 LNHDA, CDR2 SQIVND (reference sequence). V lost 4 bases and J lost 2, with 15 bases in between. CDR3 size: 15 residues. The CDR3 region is CASSTQDTGTYEQYF. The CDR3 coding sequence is TGTGCCAGTAGTACCCAAGACACAGGGACCTACGAGCAGTACTTC.

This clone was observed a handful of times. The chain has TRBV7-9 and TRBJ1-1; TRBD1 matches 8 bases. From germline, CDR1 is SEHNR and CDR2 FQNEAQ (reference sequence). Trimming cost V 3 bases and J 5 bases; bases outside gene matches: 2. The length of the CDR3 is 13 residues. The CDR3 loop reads CASSFTGGTEAFF. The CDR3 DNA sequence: TGTGCCAGCAGCTTCACAGGGGGAACTGAAGCTTTCTTT. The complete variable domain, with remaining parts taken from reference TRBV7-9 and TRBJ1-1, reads DTGVSQNPRHKITKRGQNVTFRCDPISEHNRLYWYRQTLGQGPEFLTYFQNEAQLEKSRLLSDRFSAERPKGSFSTLEIQRTEQGDSAMYLCASSFTGGTEAFFGQGTRLTVV.

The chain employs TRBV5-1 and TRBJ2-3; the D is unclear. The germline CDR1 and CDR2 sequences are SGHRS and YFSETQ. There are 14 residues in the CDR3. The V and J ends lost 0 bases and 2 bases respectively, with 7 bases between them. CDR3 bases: TGCGCCAGCAGCTTGGCTGTTAACACAGATACGCAGTATTTT. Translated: CASSLAVNTDTQYF.

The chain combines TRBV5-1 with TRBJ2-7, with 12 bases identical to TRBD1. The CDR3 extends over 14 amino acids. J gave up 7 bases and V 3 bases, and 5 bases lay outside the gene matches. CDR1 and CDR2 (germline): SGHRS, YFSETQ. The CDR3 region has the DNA TGCGCCAGCAGCTCGGGACAGGGGGCGAAAGAGCAGTACTTC. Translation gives CASSSGQGAKEQYF.

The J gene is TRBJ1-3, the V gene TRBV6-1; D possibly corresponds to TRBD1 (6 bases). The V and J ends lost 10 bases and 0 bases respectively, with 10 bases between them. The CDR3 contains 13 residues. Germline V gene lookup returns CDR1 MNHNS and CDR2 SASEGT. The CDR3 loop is CATTQGSGNTIYF. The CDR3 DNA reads TGTGCCACCACACAGGGCTCTGGAAACACCATATATTTT.

The CDR3 sequence is CASSSPPPGQGREQFF. Written as DNA, the CDR3 is TGTGCCAGCAGTTCGCCCCCTCCGGGACAGGGTAGAGAGCAGTTCTTC. The genes are TRBV6-6 and TRBJ2-1, with 9 bases identical to TRBD1. Germline V CDR1 and CDR2: MNHNY, SVGAGI (reference sequence). This CDR3 contains 16 residues. With 4 bases clipped from V and 10 bases from J, the junction kept 14 bases outside the gene matches.

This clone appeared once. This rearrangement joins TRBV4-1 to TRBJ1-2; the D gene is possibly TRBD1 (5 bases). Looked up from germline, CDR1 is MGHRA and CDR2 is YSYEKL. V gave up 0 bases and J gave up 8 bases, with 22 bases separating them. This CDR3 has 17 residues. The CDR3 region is CASSQEGGAGQVWGYTF. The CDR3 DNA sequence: TGCGCCAGCAGCCAAGAAGGTGGGGCAGGGCAGGTGTGGGGCTACACCTTC.

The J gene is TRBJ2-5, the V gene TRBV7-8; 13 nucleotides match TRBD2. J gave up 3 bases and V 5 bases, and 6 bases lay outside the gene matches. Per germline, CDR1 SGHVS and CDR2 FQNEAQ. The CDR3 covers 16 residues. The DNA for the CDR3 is TGTGCCAGCAGCCAACTAGCGGGGGGGACGGAAGAGACCCAGTACTTC. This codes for CASSQLAGGTEETQYF.